The 3 T cell receptor beta chains given below trace back to one sample, sequenced in a study of T-cell reconstitution after alpha-beta-depleted transplantation in children. A library of TCRbeta sequences, prepared with unique molecular identifiers, was generated. TCRdb used MiXCR to reprocess the PCR reads, holding one entry per CDR3 protein. The profile covers about a million distinct CDR3 sequences, with 25% to 35% appearing a single time and roughly 28% taken by the ten largest. The sequencing used PBMCs, mostly from graft donor cells, collected 360 days after TCRalphabeta/CD19-depleted stem cell transplant. Receptors originate from a boy in the first two years of life who had a stem cell transplant for SCID, so the T cells may come from the graft donor.

This clonotype was seen repeatedly, ten times or more. The chain employs TRBV6-5 and TRBJ2-7; D is unresolved. Germline V lookup: CDR1 MNHEY, CDR2 SVGAGI. The CDR3 length is 14 residues. Between the trimmed V and J ends, which lost 3 bases and 3 bases, there was a span of 12 bases. CDR3 residues: CASSYAAGNYEQYF. The CDR3 nucleotides read TGTGCCAGCAGTTATGCCGCAGGTAACTACGAGCAGTACTTC.

This clonotype has a handful of counts. The chain joins TRBV30 to TRBJ2-7, with D possibly called TRBD1 or TRBD2 (6 bases each). The CDR3 loop spans 13 amino acids. Trimming stripped 2 bases from V and 2 bases from J, with 10 bases between. Germline V CDR1 and CDR2: GTSNPN, SVGIG (reference sequence). The CDR3 reads CAWSPGGTYEQYF. CDR3 in DNA: TGTGCCTGGAGTCCCGGGGGCACCTACGAGCAGTACTTC.

DNA for the CDR3: TGTGCCAGCAGACCCCAGGGGGGGGTAGGCTCACCCCTCCACTTT. Its translation: CASRPQGGVGSPLHF. V and J are TRBV2 and TRBJ1-6, with 7 bases fitting TRBD1. CDR1 and CDR2 (germline): SNHLY, FYNNEI. The CDR3 consists of 15 residues. J lost 10 bases, V lost 6 bases, and 12 bases had no gene match.